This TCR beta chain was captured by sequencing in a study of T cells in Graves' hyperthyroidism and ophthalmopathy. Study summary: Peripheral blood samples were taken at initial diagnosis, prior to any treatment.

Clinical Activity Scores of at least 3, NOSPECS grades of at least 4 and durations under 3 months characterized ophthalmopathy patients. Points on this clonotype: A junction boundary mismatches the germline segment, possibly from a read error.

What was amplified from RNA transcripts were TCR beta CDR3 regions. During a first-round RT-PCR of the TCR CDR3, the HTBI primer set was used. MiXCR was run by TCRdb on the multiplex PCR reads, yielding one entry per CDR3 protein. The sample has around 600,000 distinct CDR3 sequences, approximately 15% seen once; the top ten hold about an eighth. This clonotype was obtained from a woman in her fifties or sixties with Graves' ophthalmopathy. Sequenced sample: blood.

CDR3 protein: CASTNLPPGQGAGANALTF. The DNA for the CDR3 is TGTGCCAGCACAAACCTACCCCCGGGACAGGGGGCTGGGGCCAACGCCCTGACTTTC. The J gene is TRBJ2-6, the V gene TRBV12-3 or TRBV12-4; 12 positions match TRBD1. The CDR3 consists of 19 residues.